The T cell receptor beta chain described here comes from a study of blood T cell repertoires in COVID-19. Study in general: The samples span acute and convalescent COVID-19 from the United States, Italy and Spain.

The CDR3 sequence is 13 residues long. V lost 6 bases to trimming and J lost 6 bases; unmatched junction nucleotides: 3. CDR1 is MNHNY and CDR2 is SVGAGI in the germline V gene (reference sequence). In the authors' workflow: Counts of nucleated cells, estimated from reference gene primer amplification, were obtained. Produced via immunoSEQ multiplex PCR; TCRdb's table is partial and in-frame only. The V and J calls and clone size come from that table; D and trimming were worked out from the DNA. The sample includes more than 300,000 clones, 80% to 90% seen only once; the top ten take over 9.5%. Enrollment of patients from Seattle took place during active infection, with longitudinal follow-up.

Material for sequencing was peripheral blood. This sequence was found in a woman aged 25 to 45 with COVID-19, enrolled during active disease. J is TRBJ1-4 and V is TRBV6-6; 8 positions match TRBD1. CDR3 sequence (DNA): TGTGCCAGCAGCCTGGACAGGGATGAAAAACTGTTTTTT. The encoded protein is CASSLDRDEKLFF.